Listed below are T cell receptor beta chains from one sample, sequenced in a study of B cell selection in AIRE deficiency. Only in-frame clones appear in the TCRdb table, and some are missing; sequencing was by immunoSEQ multiplex PCR. The table lists about 24,000 clones, 96% of them singletons, with about 0.17% in the top ten. Material: CD4+CD127+ conventional T cells sorted from PBMCs. The receptors come from a human donor in good health. Both conserved end residues are part of each CDR3. Fields, in order: CDR3 protein, CDR3 DNA, V gene, clone size, J gene, D gene. A D gene is named only where the DNA matches it firmly. Not every row has a clone size; where given, it reads once, few, many or a size class.

CDR3: CASSPAGGNYGYTF
DNA: TGTGCCAGCAGCCCGGCCGGAGGAAACTATGGCTACACCTTC
V: TRBV7-9
size: -
J: TRBJ1-2
D: -

CDR3: CASSYRGQNNSPLHF
DNA: TGTGCCAGCAGTTACCGGGGACAGAATAATTCACCCCTCCACTTT
V: TRBV6-5
size: -
J: TRBJ1-6
D: TRBD1

CDR3: CASSPYGQGASNQPQHF
DNA: TGTGCCAGTAGTCCATACGGACAGGGGGCAAGCAATCAGCCCCAGCATTTT
V: TRBV19
size: -
J: TRBJ1-5
D: TRBD1

CDR3: CASRRDTEAFF
DNA: TGCGCCAGCAGACGGGACACTGAAGCTTTCTTT
V: TRBV4-3
size: -
J: TRBJ1-1
D: -

CDR3: CASRTGNTEAFF
DNA: TGTGCCAGCCGGACGGGGAACACTGAAGCTTTCTTT
V: TRBV30
size: -
J: TRBJ1-1
D: -

CDR3: CASSRRGLAGGGETQYF
DNA: TGTGCCAGCAGCCGACGGGGACTAGCGGGGGGCGGAGAGACCCAGTACTTC
V: TRBV11-2
size: -
J: TRBJ2-5
D: TRBD2

CDR3: CASSRDSYEQYF
DNA: TGTGCCAGCAGCCGGGACAGCTACGAGCAGTACTTC
V: TRBV9
size: once
J: TRBJ2-7
D: TRBD1

CDR3: CAISVQGDTGELFF
DNA: TGTGCCATCAGTGTTCAGGGTGACACCGGGGAGCTGTTTTTT
V: TRBV10-3
size: -
J: TRBJ2-2
D: -

CDR3: CASSSGLSTDTQYF
DNA: TGTGCCAGCAGCTCGGGACTCAGCACAGATACGCAGTATTTT
V: TRBV7-3
size: -
J: TRBJ2-3
D: -

CDR3: CAITPGQGDGYTF
DNA: TGTGCCATCACCCCCGGACAGGGCGATGGCTACACCTTC
V: TRBV10-3
size: -
J: TRBJ1-2
D: TRBD1

CDR3: CASARVEDTQYF
DNA: TGTGCTAGTGCTCGAGTTGAGGATACGCAGTATTTT
V: TRBV12-5
size: -
J: TRBJ2-3
D: -

CDR3: CASSRSGLGTEAFF
DNA: TGTGCCAGCAGTAGGAGCGGCCTGGGCACTGAAGCTTTCTTT
V: TRBV6-5
size: -
J: TRBJ1-1
D: -

CDR3: CASSPTGPLGQPQHF
DNA: TGTGCCAGTAGTCCCACCGGGCCACTTGGACAGCCCCAGCATTTT
V: TRBV19
size: once
J: TRBJ1-5
D: -